This T cell receptor beta chain emerged from a study of blood T cell repertoires in COVID-19. Those who participated ranged in age from roughly 18 to 89 years and resided in some 24 US areas. The CDR3 length is 15 residues. The V end lost 1 base, the J end lost 7 bases, and 17 bases lay between the germline ends. Germline-derived CDR1 and CDR2 are SGHTA and FQGTGA. This table comes from immunoSEQ multiplex PCR, and its TCRdb copy is limited to in-frame clones, with some not included. The sample has roughly 220,000 clones; 80% to 85% are singletons. This chain joins TRBV7-3 and TRBJ2-7, with D maybe TRBD1 (6 bases). This TCR was recovered from a woman aged 40 to 55 who had recovered from COVID-19. Sequenced: PBMCs or T cells enriched from blood (not recorded which). CDR3 nucleotides: TGTGCCAGCAGCTTAAGTAGCGCAGCTCAGGGGGAGCAGTACTTC. This sequence encodes CASSLSSAAQGEQYF. The full variable domain, in which reference TRBV7-3 and TRBJ2-7 provide the parts outside the CDR3, is GAGVSQTPSNKVTEKGKYVELRCDPISGHTALYWYRQSLGQGPEFLIYFQGTGAADDSGLPNDRFFAVRPEGSVSTLKIQRTERGDSAVYLCASSLSSAAQGEQYFGPGTRLTVT.